The rows below give T cell receptor beta chains drawn from one sample of a study of cytomegalovirus exposure and HLA in healthy donors. Clones were sequenced by immunoSEQ multiplex PCR, and TCRdb holds only the in-frame ones, with some missing. The data hold about 130,000 clones, with approximately 79% observed a single time. The specimen sequenced was PBMCs. The receptors were sampled from a man aged 40-55 years in good health and CMV-seropositive. Both conserved end residues are trimmed from each CDR3. The D gene is left open where the match is weak.

j_call cdr3_length d_call v_call cdr3_aa
TRBJ1-5 14 . TRBV12-5 ASGKNRERGNQPQH
TRBJ2-2 12 . TRBV30 AWSASLNTGELF
TRBJ2-5 17 TRBD1 TRBV2 ASSEPRDRGSVREETQY
TRBJ1-5 13 . TRBV5-6 ASSFWGAFNQPQH
TRBJ1-1 12 . TRBV7-3 ASSTGTGGTEAF
TRBJ1-5 11 . TRBV4-2 ASSQEVGQPQH
TRBJ1-4 12 TRBD1 TRBV19 ASSIGDRDEKLF
TRBJ2-1 16 TRBD2 TRBV4-1 ASSQVDLGLAGYNEQF
TRBJ1-1 12 TRBD1 TRBV18 ASSLGQGNTEAF
TRBJ2-7 11 TRBD1 TRBV5-6 ASSQQGVDEQY
TRBJ2-5 13 . TRBV4-1 ASSQIKGPQETQY
TRBJ1-1 13 TRBD1 TRBV7-3 ASSPKGGEDTEAF
TRBJ2-1 11 TRBD1 TRBV27 ASSSTGTVKQF
TRBJ1-5 13 TRBD1 TRBV28 ASSLPGQPNQPQH
TRBJ1-2 11 TRBD1 TRBV10-3 AIRGQGNFGYT
TRBJ2-1 13 . TRBV7-9 ASSSLDYPGNEQF
TRBJ2-7 13 TRBD2 TRBV7-9 ASSPPAGGPNEQY
TRBJ2-5 13 TRBD2 TRBV18 ASSRRREGPETQY
TRBJ1-6 15 TRBD1 TRBV5-1 ASSWGQPNSYNSPLH
TRBJ2-3 13 . TRBV5-4 ASSWEGGGTDTQY
TRBJ1-5 14 TRBD1 TRBV5-1 ASSRTGPQGNQPQH
TRBJ2-3 18 TRBD2 TRBV4-1 ASSPIPETGGPGWPDTQY
TRBJ2-5 15 TRBD1 TRBV14 ASSQDPRDRPQMPQY